These 20 T cell receptor beta chains were sequenced from one sample in a study of blood T cell repertoires in COVID-19. Assay used: immunoSEQ multiplex PCR; TCRdb lists only in-frame clones, some missing. This sample has about 290,000 clones; roughly 89% occur once, and the top ten carry 11%. Sequenced input: peripheral blood. The receptors shown here come from a woman aged 30 to 39 with COVID-19, enrolled during active disease.

This clone was detected only once. The chain recombines TRBV5-5 with TRBJ2-1, with D possibly matching TRBD2 (6 bases). The CDR3 contains 16 residues. With 2 bases removed from V and 0 bases from J, the gap between germline ends came to 12 bases. Germline CDR1 reads SGHKS; CDR2 reads YYEKEE (reference sequence). The CDR3 is CASSFSAGGSYNEQFF. The CDR3 DNA reads as TGTGCCAGCAGCTTCTCAGCCGGGGGCTCCTACAATGAGCAGTTCTTC.

The rearrangement joins TRBV3-1 (or the pseudogene TRBV3-2) to TRBJ2-7; D unclear. The CDR3 is made up of 13 amino acids. V gave up 4 bases and J gave up 2 bases, with 9 bases separating them. Germline loops: CDR1 LGHDT, CDR2 YNNKEL (reference sequence). The CDR3 here is CASSPPGPYEQYF. The CDR3, as DNA: TGTGCCAGCAGCCCCCCCGGTCCCTACGAGCAGTACTTC.

This chain connects TRBV3-1 (or the pseudogene TRBV3-2) to TRBJ2-7; D gene unclear. Germline-derived CDR1 and CDR2 are LGHDT and YNNKEL (reference sequence). The V end lost 1 base, the J end lost 6 bases, and 13 bases lay between the germline ends. CDR3 length: 14 amino acids. Written as DNA, the CDR3 is TGTGCCAGCAGCCAAGTTGTGAGCCTAAGCGAGCAGTACTTC. This sequence encodes CASSQVVSLSEQYF.

The chain is built from TRBV11-3 and TRBJ1-2; D is perhaps TRBD1 (5 bases). This CDR3 is 13 amino acids long. Germline V gene lookup returns CDR1 SGHNT and CDR2 YENEEA. Trimming took 9 bases from V and 2 from J, leaving 13 bases between them. The CDR3 DNA sequence: TGTGCCAGGGCCGGGGGAGACAACTATGGCTACACCTTC. This codes for CARAGGDNYGYTF.

This chain connects TRBV9 to TRBJ1-2; 9 bases fit TRBD1. The CDR3 is 13 amino acids. Trimming at V came to 6 bases and at J to 4 bases, leaving 4 bases not matched to a gene. The germline V gene encodes CDR1 SGDLS and CDR2 YYNGEE. CDR3 protein: CASNRGPGYGYTF. DNA of the CDR3: TGTGCCAGCAACAGGGGGCCCGGCTATGGCTACACCTTC.

This chain joins TRBV12-5 and TRBJ2-1, with D uncertain. Trimming took off 1 base at V and 0 bases at J, with 10 bases between the two ends. CDR1 LGHNT and CDR2 FRNRAP come from the germline V gene. The CDR3 extends over 16 amino acids. The CDR3: CASGLARGSSYNEQFF. CDR3 nucleotide sequence: TGTGCTAGTGGTTTGGCAAGAGGCAGCTCCTACAATGAGCAGTTCTTC.

V gene TRBV12-3 or TRBV12-4 combines with J gene TRBJ2-7; the match to TRBD1 covers 8 bases. The CDR3 consists of 13 residues. J gave up 4 bases and V 7 bases, and 6 bases lay outside the gene matches. CDR3 in amino acids: CASIPTGGYEQYF. As DNA, the CDR3 is TGTGCCAGCATACCCACAGGGGGGTACGAGCAGTACTTC.

DNA for the CDR3: TGTGCCAGCAGCTTCCCTCTGACAGGGAAGAAAAGTGGCTACACCTTC. It yields the protein CASSFPLTGKKSGYTF. This chain links TRBV5-6 with TRBJ1-2, with 7 positions matching TRBD1. This CDR3 contains 16 residues. V trimming: 2 bases; J trimming: 7 bases; junction bases outside the gene matches: 14. CDR1 is SGHDT and CDR2 is YYEEEE in the germline V gene.

The chain employs TRBV5-1 and TRBJ1-1; 7 bases map to TRBD1. The CDR3 extends over 16 amino acids. Germline loops: CDR1 SGHRS, CDR2 YFSETQ. V lost 0 bases and J lost 1; bases outside the gene matches: 6. In DNA, the CDR3 is TGCGCCAGCAGCTTGGTTTACAGGGGCGGGAACACTGAAGCTTTCTTT. This codes for CASSLVYRGGNTEAFF.

J is TRBJ1-5 and V is TRBV2; D remains unclear. The CDR3 spans 14 residues. Trimming removed 2 bases at V and 3 bases at J, with 8 bases between. The germline V gene encodes CDR1 SNHLY and CDR2 FYNNEI. The CDR3: CASSELVYNQPQHF. CDR3 in DNA: TGTGCCAGCAGTGAACTAGTTTACAATCAGCCCCAGCATTTT.

This chain uses TRBV5-6 with TRBJ1-1; TRBD1 is a possible D gene (6 bases). Between the trimmed V and J ends, which lost 0 bases and 4 bases, there was a span of 13 bases. Per germline, CDR1 SGHDT and CDR2 YYEEEE. The length of the CDR3 is 15 residues. As DNA, the CDR3 is TGTGCCAGCAGCTTGGCCGCAGGGGCGGGCACTGAAGCTTTCTTT. This sequence encodes CASSLAAGAGTEAFF.

The chain is built from TRBV5-4 and TRBJ1-2; D might be TRBD1 (5 bases). This CDR3 is built from 15 residues. V was shortened by 0 bases and J by 3 bases, with 12 bases between the two germline ends. CDR1 is SGHNT, CDR2 YYREEE, per germline (reference sequence). The CDR3 DNA follows: TGTGCCAGCAGCTTGGGTCCGGGGGAGGACTATGGCTACACCTTC. This translates into CASSLGPGEDYGYTF.

CDR3 region: CASGLGSGGEETQYF. The CDR3, as DNA: TGTGCTAGTGGTTTGGGTAGCGGGGGGGAAGAGACCCAGTACTTC. The chain employs TRBV12-5 and TRBJ2-5; 11 bases match TRBD2. Germline values: CDR1 LGHNT, CDR2 FRNRAP. This CDR3 contains 15 residues. Unmatched junction bases numbered 1, after V lost 1 base and J lost 3 bases. The whole variable domain, filled in from reference TRBV12-5 and TRBJ2-5, reads DARVTQTPRHKVTEMGQEVTMRCQPILGHNTVFWYRQTMMQGLELLAYFRNRAPLDDSGMPKDRFSAEMPDATLATLKIQPSEPRDSAVYFCASGLGSGGEETQYFGPGTRLLVL.

The rearrangement links TRBV7-8 to TRBJ2-5, with 8 bases fitting TRBD1. The CDR3 extends over 16 amino acids. Germline CDR1 SGHVS, CDR2 FQNEAQ. V was pared by 5 bases and J by 8 bases, with 16 bases of the junction left unmatched. In DNA form, the CDR3 reads TGTGCCAGCAGCGCGACACTGACAGGGGCGGAGCGAACCCAGTACTTC. This encodes CASSATLTGAERTQYF.

This sequence joins TRBV18 and TRBJ1-1, with D tentatively TRBD1 (5 bases). Germline V gene lookup returns CDR1 KGHSH and CDR2 LQKENI. V was trimmed by 2 bases and J by 10 bases, leaving 14 bases between them. The CDR3 consists of 13 residues. The CDR3 DNA follows: TGTGCCAGCTCACCAGATGAAGGGGTAGGAGCTTTCTTT. Translating it yields CASSPDEGVGAFF.

The chain links TRBV12-3 or TRBV12-4 to TRBJ1-2; D call uncertain. Trimming pared 10 bases from V and 4 bases from J, leaving 13 bases between. The CDR3 is 12 residues long. This chain's CDR3 is CAIFRGGYGYTF. The CDR3 nucleotides are TGTGCCATATTCCGCGGAGGCTATGGCTACACCTTC.

This rearrangement joins TRBV24-1 to TRBJ1-5; TRBD1 matches at 9 bases. CDR3 length: 14 amino acids. V lost 9 bases to trimming and J lost 3 bases; unmatched junction nucleotides: 5. Germline V gene data show CDR1 as KGHDR and CDR2 as SFDVKD. The chain's CDR3 is CATGTGLSNQPQHF. The CDR3 coding sequence is TGTGCCACCGGGACAGGGCTGTCCAATCAGCCCCAGCATTTT.

This chain uses TRBV6-5 with TRBJ2-3; TRBD2 matches 8 bases. Losses at the gene ends were 0 bases for V and 4 bases for J; bases not matched to a gene: 6. The germline V gene encodes CDR1 MNHEY and CDR2 SVGAGI. The length of the CDR3 is 16 residues. CDR3 sequence reads: CASSYSEAGVADTQYF. CDR3 DNA: TGTGCCAGCAGTTACTCCGAAGCGGGGGTGGCAGATACGCAGTATTTT.

The chain links TRBV11-1 to TRBJ1-2; possible D gene TRBD1, 5 bases. Deletions cut 2 bases from V and 8 bases from J, with 12 bases between. CDR3 length: 13 amino acids. CDR1 is SGHAT and CDR2 is FQDESV in the germline V gene (reference sequence). DNA of the CDR3: TGTGCCAGCAGCTTATCTGGGACTGGAGGCTACACCTTC. Its translation is CASSLSGTGGYTF. Drawing the rest from reference TRBV11-1 and TRBJ1-2, the complete variable domain is EAEVAQSPRYKITEKSQAVAFWCDPISGHATLYWYRQILGQGPELLVQFQDESVVDDSQLPKDRFSAERLKGVDSTLKIQPAELGDSAMYLCASSLSGTGGYTFGSGTRLTVV.

In DNA, the CDR3 is TGTGCCAGCAGCAACGGTTGGGACACTACCTACGAGCAGTACTTC. Its translation: CASSNGWDTTYEQYF. The rearrangement joins TRBV11-2 to TRBJ2-7; D possibly corresponds to TRBD1 (6 bases). From germline, CDR1 is SGHAT and CDR2 FQNNGV. V gave up 5 bases and J gave up 2 bases, with 16 bases separating them. CDR3 length: 15 residues.